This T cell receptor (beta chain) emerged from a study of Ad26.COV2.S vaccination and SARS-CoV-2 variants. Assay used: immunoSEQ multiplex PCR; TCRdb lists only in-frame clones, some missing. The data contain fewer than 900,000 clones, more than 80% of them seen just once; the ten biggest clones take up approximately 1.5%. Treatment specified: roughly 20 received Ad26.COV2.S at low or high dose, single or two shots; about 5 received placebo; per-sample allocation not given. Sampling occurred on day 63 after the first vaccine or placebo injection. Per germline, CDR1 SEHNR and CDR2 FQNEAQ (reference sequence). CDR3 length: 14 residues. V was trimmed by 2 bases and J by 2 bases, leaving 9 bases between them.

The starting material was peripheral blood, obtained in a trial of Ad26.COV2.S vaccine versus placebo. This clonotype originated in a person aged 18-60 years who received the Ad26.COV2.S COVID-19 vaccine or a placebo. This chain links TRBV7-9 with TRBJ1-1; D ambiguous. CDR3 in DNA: TGTGCCAGCAGCTTAACGGTTATCAACACTGAAGCTTTCTTT. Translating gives CASSLTVINTEAFF.